The rows below give T cell receptor beta chains drawn from one sample of a study of blood T cell repertoires in COVID-19. Here immunoSEQ multiplex PCR was the method, and the copy in TCRdb shows in-frame clones only, minus some. The data contain about 250,000 clones, under 90% of them singletons. The sequencing input was PBMCs or T cells enriched from blood (not recorded which). The receptors shown here come from a woman aged 30 to 39 with acute COVID-19. CDR3s include the opening cysteine and the closing phenylalanine or tryptophan. D genes are given only for firm matches. Clone size is stated in some rows and not others, as once, few, many or a class when expanded.

D gene,V gene,clone size,J gene,CDR3 protein,CDR3 DNA
TRBD2,TRBV29-1,-,TRBJ2-7,CSVLGERGAYEQYF,TGCAGCGTCCTTGGGGAGCGGGGGGCCTACGAGCAGTACTTC
-,TRBV7-8,-,TRBJ1-2,CASSSTGTRGGGYTF,TGTGCCAGCAGCTCCACCGGGACCCGGGGGGGCGGCTACACCTTC
-,TRBV6-2/TRBV6-3,-,TRBJ2-5,CASSYSVAGTGTQYF,TGTGCCAGCAGTTACTCAGTCGCGGGGACGGGGACCCAGTACTTC
TRBD1,TRBV5-4,-,TRBJ1-5,CASSLGPGTGGSSNQPQHF,TGTGCCAGCAGCTTGGGTCCCGGGACAGGGGGCTCTAGCAATCAGCCCCAGCATTTT
TRBD1,TRBV5-1,-,TRBJ2-5,CASSFDTGGETQYF,TGCGCCAGCAGCTTCGACACAGGGGGAGAGACCCAGTACTTC
-,TRBV10-3,few,TRBJ1-6,CAISEEEAGVIGSPLHF,TGTGCCATCAGTGAGGAGGAGGCAGGGGTGATTGGTTCACCCCTCCACTTT
-,TRBV12-5,-,TRBJ2-7,CASGLVKPPAWRGPSYEQYF,TGTGCTAGTGGTTTGGTAAAGCCCCCCGCTTGGCGGGGGCCATCCTACGAGCAGTACTTC
-,TRBV27,-,TRBJ2-1,CASSLGQPWKQFF,TGTGCCAGCAGTTTAGGGCAGCCCTGGAAGCAGTTCTTC
-,TRBV18,-,TRBJ1-5,CASSPEGNRDQPQHF,TGTGCCAGCTCACCAGAGGGCAATCGGGATCAGCCCCAGCATTTT
-,TRBV5-6,-,TRBJ1-2,CASSWRARYYGYTF,TGTGCCAGCAGCTGGAGGGCCCGGTACTATGGCTACACCTTC
TRBD1,TRBV29-1,-,TRBJ2-3,CSAQQGPTLYF,TGCAGCGCCCAACAGGGGCCCACATTGTATTTT
TRBD2,TRBV6-2/TRBV6-3,-,TRBJ2-7,CASSYRRTSGGVGEQYF,TGTGCCAGCAGTTACCGGCGGACTAGCGGGGGTGTTGGCGAGCAGTACTTC
TRBD1,TRBV25-1,few,TRBJ1-4,CASSVGQGNEKLFF,TGTGCCAGCAGTGTGGGACAGGGGAATGAAAAACTGTTTTTT
TRBD2,TRBV6-5,-,TRBJ2-5,CASTELASQETQYF,TGTGCCAGCACCGAACTAGCGAGTCAAGAGACCCAGTACTTC
-,TRBV6-1,-,TRBJ1-4,CASSAGTAATNEKLFF,TGTGCCAGCAGTGCCGGGACTGCTGCAACTAATGAAAAACTGTTTTTT
-,TRBV30,once,TRBJ1-2,CAWGDRYGYTF,TGTGCCTGGGGTGACAGGTATGGCTACACCTTC
-,TRBV18,-,TRBJ1-5,CASSPATNSNQPQHF,TGTGCCAGCTCACCAGCCACTAACAGCAATCAGCCCCAGCATTTT
TRBD1,TRBV19,-,TRBJ1-1,CASSPGTGGNTEAFF,TGTGCCAGTAGTCCCGGGACAGGGGGGAACACTGAAGCTTTCTTT
TRBD1,TRBV7-9,-,TRBJ1-4,CASSPGTGEGLGEKLFF,TGTGCCAGCAGCCCCGGGACAGGGGAAGGGTTGGGTGAAAAACTGTTTTTT
-,TRBV5-1,-,TRBJ1-4,CASSPERGLNNEKLFF,TGCGCCAGCAGCCCGGAGCGGGGGCTGAATAATGAAAAACTGTTTTTT
-,TRBV10-2,-,TRBJ1-4,CASSPDEKLFF,TGCGCCAGCAGTCCAGATGAAAAACTGTTTTTT
TRBD2,TRBV6-5,-,TRBJ2-1,CASSYSASGGDEQFF,TGTGCCAGCAGTTACTCCGCTAGCGGGGGGGATGAGCAGTTCTTC
TRBD2,TRBV11-2,few,TRBJ2-1,CASSLSIRLAGESEQFF,TGTGCCAGCAGCTTAAGCATTCGACTAGCGGGGGAGAGTGAGCAGTTCTTC
TRBD1,TRBV29-1,once,TRBJ1-6,CSVQGTGNSPLHF,TGCAGCGTGCAAGGGACAGGGAATTCACCCCTCCACTTT
-,TRBV4-2,-,TRBJ1-4,CASSQVVRKYEKLFF,TGTGCCAGCAGCCAAGTGGTCAGAAAGTATGAAAAACTGTTTTTT
TRBD1,TRBV28,-,TRBJ2-7,CASSSPGQGSYEQYF,TGTGCCAGCAGTTCACCGGGACAGGGATCCTACGAGCAGTACTTC
TRBD1,TRBV30,-,TRBJ2-7,CAWIRDSLSSEQYF,TGTGCCTGGATCCGGGACAGCCTTTCCTCCGAGCAGTACTTC
TRBD2,TRBV27,-,TRBJ2-5,CASSFLTSGFQETQYF,TGTGCCAGCAGTTTCTTGACTAGCGGGTTCCAAGAGACCCAGTACTTC
-,TRBV21-1,once,TRBJ1-6,CASSRKPLGQGDNSPLHF,TGTGCCAGCAGCAGAAAGCCCCTCGGACAGGGGGATAATTCACCCCTCCACTTT
TRBD2,TRBV19,-,TRBJ2-7,CASSGQAGGRYYEQYF,TGTGCCAGTAGTGGTCAAGCGGGGGGCCGATACTACGAGCAGTACTTC
-,TRBV9,-,TRBJ1-6,CASSDSVRDNSPLHF,TGTGCCAGCAGCGATTCGGTGCGTGATAATTCACCCCTCCACTTT
-,TRBV3-1/TRBV3-2,-,TRBJ2-2,CASSQNIGDGELFF,TGTGCCAGCAGCCAAAATATAGGGGACGGGGAGCTGTTTTTT
-,TRBV29-1,-,TRBJ1-2,CSVEGASGMGRGYTF,TGCAGCGTTGAAGGTGCGTCAGGGATGGGTCGTGGCTACACCTTC
-,TRBV5-4,-,TRBJ2-2,CASSSGQATNTGELFF,TGTGCCAGCAGTAGCGGACAGGCAACGAACACCGGGGAGCTGTTTTTT
-,TRBV5-4,-,TRBJ1-2,CASSLSTGYGYTF,TGTGCCAGCAGCTTGTCGACAGGATATGGCTACACCTTC
-,TRBV5-6,-,TRBJ1-2,CASSPTGRTNRDYGYTF,TGTGCCAGCAGCCCGACGGGAAGGACGAATCGGGACTATGGCTACACCTTC
TRBD1,TRBV6-5,-,TRBJ2-7,CASSYSGTGDYEQYF,TGTGCCAGCAGTTACTCTGGGACAGGGGACTACGAGCAGTACTTC
-,TRBV2,-,TRBJ2-3,CASAYSADTQYF,TGTGCCAGCGCATATAGTGCAGATACGCAGTATTTT
-,TRBV10-3,-,TRBJ1-2,CAISEPGNYGYTF,TGTGCCATCAGTGAGCCCGGGAACTATGGCTACACCTTC
-,TRBV5-4,-,TRBJ2-7,CASSPAVGGSYEQYF,TGTGCCAGCAGTCCCGCCGTCGGTGGCTCCTACGAGCAGTACTTC
-,TRBV4-2,-,TRBJ1-2,CASSQGSGQGYGYTF,TGTGCCAGCAGCCAAGGGTCCGGCCAGGGGTATGGCTACACCTTC
-,TRBV19,-,TRBJ2-1,CASSISDSSSYNEQFF,TGTGCCAGTAGTATTTCTGACTCGAGCTCCTACAATGAGCAGTTCTTC
-,TRBV20-1,-,TRBJ1-6,CSASPIPGSVRNSPLHF,TGCAGTGCTAGTCCAATCCCGGGAAGCGTCAGGAATTCACCCCTCCACTTT
-,TRBV4-2,-,TRBJ1-6,CASSQEVAGLYNSPLHF,TGTGCCAGCAGCCAAGAAGTGGCAGGATTGTATAATTCACCCCTCCACTTT
-,TRBV7-9,-,TRBJ2-2,CASSPRGTGELFF,TGTGCCAGCAGCCCCCGAGGCACCGGGGAGCTGTTTTTT
TRBD2,TRBV7-9,-,TRBJ2-1,CASTELPSTGGRDNEQFF,TGTGCCAGCACCGAGCTTCCCTCCACGGGGGGAAGGGACAATGAGCAGTTCTTC
-,TRBV7-3,-,TRBJ1-1,CASSLQVNTEAFF,TGTGCCAGCAGCTTACAGGTGAACACTGAAGCTTTCTTT
TRBD1,TRBV5-1,-,TRBJ2-2,CASTTRQGATGELFF,TGCGCCAGCACCACCCGACAGGGGGCAACCGGGGAGCTGTTTTTT
TRBD1,TRBV3-1/TRBV3-2,-,TRBJ2-2,CASSKRPGTANTGELFF,TGTGCCAGCAGCAAAAGACCCGGGACAGCGAACACCGGGGAGCTGTTTTTT
TRBD1,TRBV7-3,-,TRBJ2-7,CASSLTDRQGYEQYF,TGTGCCAGCAGCTTAACCGACCGACAGGGCTACGAGCAGTACTTC
-,TRBV4-1,many,TRBJ1-4,CASSQVSRGANEKLFF,TGCGCCAGCAGCCAAGTTTCAAGGGGTGCTAATGAAAAACTGTTTTTT